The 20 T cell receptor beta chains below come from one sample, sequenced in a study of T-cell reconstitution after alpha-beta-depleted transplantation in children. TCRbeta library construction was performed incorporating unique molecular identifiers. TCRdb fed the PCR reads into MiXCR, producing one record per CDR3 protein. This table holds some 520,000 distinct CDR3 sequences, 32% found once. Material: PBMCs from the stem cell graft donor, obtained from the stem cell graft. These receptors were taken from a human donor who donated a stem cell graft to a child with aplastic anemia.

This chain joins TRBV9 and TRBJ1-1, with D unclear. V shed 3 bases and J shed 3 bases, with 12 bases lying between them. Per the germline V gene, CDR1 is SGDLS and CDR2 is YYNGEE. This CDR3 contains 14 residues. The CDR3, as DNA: TGTGCCAGCAGCGACGGAGCAGGATACACTGAAGCTTTCTTT. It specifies CASSDGAGYTEAFF.

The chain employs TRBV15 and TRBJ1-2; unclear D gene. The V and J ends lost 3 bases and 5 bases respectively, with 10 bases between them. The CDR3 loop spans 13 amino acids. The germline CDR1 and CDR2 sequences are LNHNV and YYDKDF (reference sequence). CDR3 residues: CATSSPVRYGYTF. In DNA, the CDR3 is TGTGCCACCAGCAGCCCCGTACGGTATGGCTACACCTTC.

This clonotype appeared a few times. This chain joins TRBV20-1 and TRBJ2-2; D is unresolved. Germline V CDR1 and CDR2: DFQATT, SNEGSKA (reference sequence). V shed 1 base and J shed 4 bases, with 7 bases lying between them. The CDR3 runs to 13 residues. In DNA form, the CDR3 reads TGCAGTGCTAGAGGACGGTCCACCGGGGAGCTGTTTTTT. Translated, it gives CSARGRSTGELFF.

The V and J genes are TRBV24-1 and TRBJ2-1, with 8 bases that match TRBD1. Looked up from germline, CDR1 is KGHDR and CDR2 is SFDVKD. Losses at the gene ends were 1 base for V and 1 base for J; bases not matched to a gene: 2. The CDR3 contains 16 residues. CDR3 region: CATSDFTGGSYNEQFF. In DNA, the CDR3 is TGTGCCACCAGTGATTTTACAGGGGGGTCCTACAATGAGCAGTTCTTC.

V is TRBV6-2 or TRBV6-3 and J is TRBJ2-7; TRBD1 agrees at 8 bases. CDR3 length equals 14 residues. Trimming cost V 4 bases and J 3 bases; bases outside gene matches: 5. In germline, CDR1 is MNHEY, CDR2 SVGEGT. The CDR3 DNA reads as TGTGCCAGCAGTTCCCGGGACAGGCACTACGAGCAGTACGTC. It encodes CASSSRDRHYEQYV.

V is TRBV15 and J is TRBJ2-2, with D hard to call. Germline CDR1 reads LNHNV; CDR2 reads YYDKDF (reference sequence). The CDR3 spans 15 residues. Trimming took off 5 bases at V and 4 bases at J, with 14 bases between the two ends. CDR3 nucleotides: TGTGCCACCAGCCCGACCGCGGTCTCCACCGGGGAGCTGTTTTTT. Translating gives CATSPTAVSTGELFF. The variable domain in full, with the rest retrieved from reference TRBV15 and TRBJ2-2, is DAMVIQNPRYQVTQFGKPVTLSCSQTLNHNVMYWYQQKSSQAPKLLFHYYDKDFNNEADTPDNFQSRRPNTSFCFLDIRSPGLGDTAMYLCATSPTAVSTGELFFGEGSRLTVL.

CDR3 protein: CASRGPGGTQYF. CDR3 bases: TGTGCCAGCAGGGGTCCCGGGGGGACCCAGTACTTC. V is TRBV27 and J is TRBJ2-5, with D perhaps TRBD2 (6 bases). The CDR3 runs to 12 residues. Germline lookup yields CDR1 MNHEY and CDR2 SMNVEV (reference sequence). The V and J ends lost 6 bases and 7 bases respectively, with 12 bases between them.

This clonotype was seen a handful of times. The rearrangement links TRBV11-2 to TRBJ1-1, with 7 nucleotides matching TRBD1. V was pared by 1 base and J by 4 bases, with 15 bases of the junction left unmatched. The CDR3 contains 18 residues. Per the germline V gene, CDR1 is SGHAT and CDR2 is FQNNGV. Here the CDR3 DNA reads TGTGCCAGCAGCTTAGGGGTGGGAGGGGGCGGTGGTGGCACTGAAGCTTTCTTT. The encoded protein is CASSLGVGGGGGGTEAFF.

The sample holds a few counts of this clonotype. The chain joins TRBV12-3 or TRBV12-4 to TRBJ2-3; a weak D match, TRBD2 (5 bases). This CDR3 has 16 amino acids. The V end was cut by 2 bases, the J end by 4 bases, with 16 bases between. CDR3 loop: CASSLFGGPLADTQYF. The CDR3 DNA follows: TGTGCCAGCAGTTTATTTGGCGGGCCGCTGGCAGATACGCAGTATTTT.

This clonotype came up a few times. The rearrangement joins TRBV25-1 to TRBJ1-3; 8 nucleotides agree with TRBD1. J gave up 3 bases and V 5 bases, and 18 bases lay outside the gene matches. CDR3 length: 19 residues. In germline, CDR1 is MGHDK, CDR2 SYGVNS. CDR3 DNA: TGTGCCAGCAGTCCACACTTAGGAGGCGGACAGGGTGTTGGAAACACCATATATTTT. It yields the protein CASSPHLGGGQGVGNTIYF.

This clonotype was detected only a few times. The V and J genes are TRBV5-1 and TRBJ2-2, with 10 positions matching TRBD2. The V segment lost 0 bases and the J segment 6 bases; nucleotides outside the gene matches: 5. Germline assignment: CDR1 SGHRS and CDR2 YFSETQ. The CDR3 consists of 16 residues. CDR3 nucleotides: TGCGCCAGCAGCTTGGATCCTAGCGGGAGTGCCGGGGAGCTGTTTTTT. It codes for CASSLDPSGSAGELFF. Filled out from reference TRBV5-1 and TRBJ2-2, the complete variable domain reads KAGVTQTPRYLIKTRGQQVTLSCSPISGHRSVSWYQQTPGQGLQFLFEYFSETQRNKGNFPGRFSGRQFSNSRSEMNVSTLELGDSALYLCASSLDPSGSAGELFFGEGSRLTVL.

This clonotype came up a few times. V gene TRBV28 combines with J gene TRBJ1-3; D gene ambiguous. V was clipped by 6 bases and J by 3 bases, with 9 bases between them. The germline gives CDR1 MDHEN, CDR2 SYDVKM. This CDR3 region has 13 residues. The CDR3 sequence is CASSPLLGNTIYF. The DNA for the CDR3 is TGTGCCAGCAGCCCCCTCCTTGGAAACACCATATATTTT. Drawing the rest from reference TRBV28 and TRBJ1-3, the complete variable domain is DVKVTQSSRYLVKRTGEKVFLECVQDMDHENMFWYRQDPGLGLRLIYFSYDVKMKEKGDIPEGYSVSREKKERFSLILESASTNQTSMYLCASSPLLGNTIYFGEGSWLTVV.

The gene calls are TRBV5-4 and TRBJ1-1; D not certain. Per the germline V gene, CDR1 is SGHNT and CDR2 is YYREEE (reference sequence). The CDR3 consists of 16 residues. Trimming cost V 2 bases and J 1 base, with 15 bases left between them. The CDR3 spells CASSLGSALRNTEAFF. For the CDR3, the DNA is TGTGCCAGCAGCTTAGGCAGCGCCCTTAGGAACACTGAAGCTTTCTTT.

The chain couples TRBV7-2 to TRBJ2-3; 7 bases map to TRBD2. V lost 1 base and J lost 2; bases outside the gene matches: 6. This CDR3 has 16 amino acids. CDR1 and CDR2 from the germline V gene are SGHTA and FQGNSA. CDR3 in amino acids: CASSLGASGPTDTQYF. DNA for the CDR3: TGTGCCAGCAGCTTAGGAGCTAGCGGCCCCACAGATACGCAGTATTTT. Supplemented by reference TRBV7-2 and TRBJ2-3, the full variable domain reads GAGVSQSPSNKVTEKGKDVELRCDPISGHTALYWYRQSLGQGLEFLIYFQGNSAPDKSGLPSDRFSAERTGGSVSTLTIQRTQQEDSAVYLCASSLGASGPTDTQYFGPGTRLTVL.

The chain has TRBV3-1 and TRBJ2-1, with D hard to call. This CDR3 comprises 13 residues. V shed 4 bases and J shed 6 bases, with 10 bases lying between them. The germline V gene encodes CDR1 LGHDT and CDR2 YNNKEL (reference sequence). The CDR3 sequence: CASSPPAGNEQFF. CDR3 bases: TGTGCCAGCAGCCCCCCGGCTGGCAATGAGCAGTTCTTC.

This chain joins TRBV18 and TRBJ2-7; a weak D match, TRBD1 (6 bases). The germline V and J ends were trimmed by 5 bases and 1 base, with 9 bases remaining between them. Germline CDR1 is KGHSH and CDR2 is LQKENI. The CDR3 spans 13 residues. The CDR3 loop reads CASSADSSYEQYF. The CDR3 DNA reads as TGTGCCAGCTCAGCGGACAGTTCCTACGAGCAGTACTTC.

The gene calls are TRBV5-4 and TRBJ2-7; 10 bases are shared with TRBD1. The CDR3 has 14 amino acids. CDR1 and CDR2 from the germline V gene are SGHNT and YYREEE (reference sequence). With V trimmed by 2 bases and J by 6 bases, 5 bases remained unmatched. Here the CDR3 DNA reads TGTGCCAGCAGCTTCGGGACAGGGGCTTTCGAGCAGTACTTC. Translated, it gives CASSFGTGAFEQYF.

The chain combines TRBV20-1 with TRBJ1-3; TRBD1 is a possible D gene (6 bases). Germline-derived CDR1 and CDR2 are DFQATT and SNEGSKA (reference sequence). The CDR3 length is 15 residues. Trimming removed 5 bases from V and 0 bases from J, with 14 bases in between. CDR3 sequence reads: CSASEGGSSGNTIYF. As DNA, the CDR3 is TGCAGTGCTTCAGAGGGGGGGAGCTCTGGAAACACCATATATTTT.

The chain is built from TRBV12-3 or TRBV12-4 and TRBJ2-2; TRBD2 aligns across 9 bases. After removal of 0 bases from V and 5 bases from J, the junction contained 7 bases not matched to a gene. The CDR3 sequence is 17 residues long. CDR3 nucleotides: TGTGCCAGCAGTTTAGCAGGCGGGAGGGCCCGAACCGGGGAGCTGTTTTTT. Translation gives CASSLAGGRARTGELFF.

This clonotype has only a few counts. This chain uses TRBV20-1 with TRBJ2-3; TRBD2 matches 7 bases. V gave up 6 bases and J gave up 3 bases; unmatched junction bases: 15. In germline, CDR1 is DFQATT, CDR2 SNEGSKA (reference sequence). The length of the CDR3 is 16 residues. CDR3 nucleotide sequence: TGCAGTGCCCACAACCCCTGGGGGGGACGTACAGATACGCAGTATTTT. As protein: CSAHNPWGGRTDTQYF.